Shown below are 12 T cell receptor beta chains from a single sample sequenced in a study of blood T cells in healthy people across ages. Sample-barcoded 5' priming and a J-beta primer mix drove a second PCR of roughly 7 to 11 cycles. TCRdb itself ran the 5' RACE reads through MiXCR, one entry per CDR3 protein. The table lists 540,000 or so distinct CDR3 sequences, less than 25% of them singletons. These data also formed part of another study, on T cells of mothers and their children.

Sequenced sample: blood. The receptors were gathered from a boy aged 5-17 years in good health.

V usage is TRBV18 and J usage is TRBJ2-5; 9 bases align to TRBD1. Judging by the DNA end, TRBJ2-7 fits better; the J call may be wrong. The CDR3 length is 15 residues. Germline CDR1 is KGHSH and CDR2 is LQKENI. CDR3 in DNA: TGTGCCAGCTCACCACCTCTCGGGACAGGGAACGAGCAGTACTTC. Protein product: CASSPPLGTGNEQYF.

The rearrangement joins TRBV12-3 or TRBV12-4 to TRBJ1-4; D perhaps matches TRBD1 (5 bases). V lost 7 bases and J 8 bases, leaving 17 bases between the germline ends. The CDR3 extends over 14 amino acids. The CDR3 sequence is CASNKGTIEEKLFF. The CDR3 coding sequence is TGTGCCAGCAACAAGGGGACTATAGAGGAAAAACTGTTTTTT.

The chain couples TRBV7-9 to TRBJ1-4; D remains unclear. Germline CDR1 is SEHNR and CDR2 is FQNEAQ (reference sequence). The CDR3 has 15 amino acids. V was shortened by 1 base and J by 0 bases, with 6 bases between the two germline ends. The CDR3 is CASSLDGTTNEKLFF. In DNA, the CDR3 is TGTGCCAGCAGCTTAGATGGAACAACTAATGAAAAACTGTTTTTT.

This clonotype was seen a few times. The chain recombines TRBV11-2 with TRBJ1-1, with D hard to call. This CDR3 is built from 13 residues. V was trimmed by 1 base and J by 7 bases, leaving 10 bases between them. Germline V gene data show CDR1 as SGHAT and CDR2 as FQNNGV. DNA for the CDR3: TGTGCCAGCAGCTTAGTCGGGGAGGTTGAAGCTTTCTTT. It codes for CASSLVGEVEAFF.

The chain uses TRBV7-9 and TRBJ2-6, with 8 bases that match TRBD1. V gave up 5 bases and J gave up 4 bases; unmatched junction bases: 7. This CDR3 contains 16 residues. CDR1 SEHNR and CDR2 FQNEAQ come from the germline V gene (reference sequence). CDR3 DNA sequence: TGTGCCAGCAGCAAGAGAGGGACAGGCGGGGCCAACGTCCTGACTTTC. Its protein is CASSKRGTGGANVLTF. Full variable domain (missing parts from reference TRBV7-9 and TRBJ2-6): DTGVSQNPRHKITKRGQNVTFRCDPISEHNRLYWYRQTLGQGPEFLTYFQNEAQLEKSRLLSDRFSAERPKGSFSTLEIQRTEQGDSAMYLCASSKRGTGGANVLTFGAGSRLTVL.

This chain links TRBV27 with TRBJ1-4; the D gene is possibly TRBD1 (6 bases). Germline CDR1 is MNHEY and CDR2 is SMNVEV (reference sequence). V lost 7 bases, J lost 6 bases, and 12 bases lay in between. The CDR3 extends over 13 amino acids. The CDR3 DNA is TGTGCCAGCATGGGGGGGGCGGATGAAAAACTGTTTTTT. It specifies CASMGGADEKLFF.

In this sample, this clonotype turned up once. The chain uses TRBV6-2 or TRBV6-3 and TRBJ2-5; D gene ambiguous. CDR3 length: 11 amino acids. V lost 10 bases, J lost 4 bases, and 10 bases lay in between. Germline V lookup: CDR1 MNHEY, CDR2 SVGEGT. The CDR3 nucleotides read TGTGCCACCCACTTGGGAGAGACCCAGTACTTC. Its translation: CATHLGETQYF.

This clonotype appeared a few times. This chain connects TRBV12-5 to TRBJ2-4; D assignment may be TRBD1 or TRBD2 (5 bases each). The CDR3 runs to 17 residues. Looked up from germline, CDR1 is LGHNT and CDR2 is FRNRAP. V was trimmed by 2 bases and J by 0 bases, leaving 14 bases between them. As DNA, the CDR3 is TGTGCTAGTGGTTTGCTCCGGGACCCTTTAGCCAAAAACATTCAGTACTTC. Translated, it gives CASGLLRDPLAKNIQYF.

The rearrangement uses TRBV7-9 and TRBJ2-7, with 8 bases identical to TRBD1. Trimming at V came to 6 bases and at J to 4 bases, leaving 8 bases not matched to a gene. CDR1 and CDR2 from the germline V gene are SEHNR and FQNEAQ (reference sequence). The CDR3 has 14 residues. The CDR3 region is CASSPVQGAYEQYF. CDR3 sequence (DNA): TGTGCCAGCAGTCCAGTCCAGGGGGCGTACGAGCAGTACTTC.

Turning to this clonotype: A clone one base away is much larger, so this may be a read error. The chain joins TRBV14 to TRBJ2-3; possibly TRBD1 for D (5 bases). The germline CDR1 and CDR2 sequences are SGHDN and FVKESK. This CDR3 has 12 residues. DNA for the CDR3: TGTGCCAGCAGCCCCCTGACAGATACGCGGTATTTT. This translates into CASSPLTDTRYF. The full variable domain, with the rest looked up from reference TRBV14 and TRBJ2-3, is EAGVTQFPSHSVIEKGQTVTLRCDPISGHDNLYWYRRVMGKEIKFLLHFVKESKQDESGMPNNRFLAERTGGTYSTLKVQPAELEDSGVYFCASSPLTDTRYFGPGTRLTVL.

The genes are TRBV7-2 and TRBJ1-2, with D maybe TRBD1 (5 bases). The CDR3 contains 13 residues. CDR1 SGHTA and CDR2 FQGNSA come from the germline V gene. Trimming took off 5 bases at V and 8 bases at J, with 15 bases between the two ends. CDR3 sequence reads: CASSQTGTTGYTF. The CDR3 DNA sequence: TGTGCCAGCAGCCAGACCGGGACTACGGGCTACACCTTC.

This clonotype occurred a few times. CDR3 sequence (DNA): TGTGCCAGTTCCCTCTACCGGGGCCCTCGATGGCCCCAGCATTTT. Translation: CASSLYRGPRWPQHF. The chain carries TRBV21-1 and TRBJ1-5. TRBV21-1 is assigned pseudogene status. The CDR3 extends over 15 amino acids.